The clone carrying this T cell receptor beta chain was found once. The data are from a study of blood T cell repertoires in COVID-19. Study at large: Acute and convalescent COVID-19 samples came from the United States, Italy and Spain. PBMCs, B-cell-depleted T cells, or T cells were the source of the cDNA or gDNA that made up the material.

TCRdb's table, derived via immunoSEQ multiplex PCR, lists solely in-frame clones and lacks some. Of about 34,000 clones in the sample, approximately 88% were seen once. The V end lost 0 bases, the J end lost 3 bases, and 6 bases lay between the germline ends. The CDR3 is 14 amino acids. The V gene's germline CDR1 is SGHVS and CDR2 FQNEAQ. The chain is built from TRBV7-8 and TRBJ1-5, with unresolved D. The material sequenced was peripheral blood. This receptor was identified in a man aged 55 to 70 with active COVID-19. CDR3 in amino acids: CASSLARNNQPQHF. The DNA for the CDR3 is TGTGCCAGCAGCTTAGCCAGAAACAATCAGCCCCAGCATTTT.